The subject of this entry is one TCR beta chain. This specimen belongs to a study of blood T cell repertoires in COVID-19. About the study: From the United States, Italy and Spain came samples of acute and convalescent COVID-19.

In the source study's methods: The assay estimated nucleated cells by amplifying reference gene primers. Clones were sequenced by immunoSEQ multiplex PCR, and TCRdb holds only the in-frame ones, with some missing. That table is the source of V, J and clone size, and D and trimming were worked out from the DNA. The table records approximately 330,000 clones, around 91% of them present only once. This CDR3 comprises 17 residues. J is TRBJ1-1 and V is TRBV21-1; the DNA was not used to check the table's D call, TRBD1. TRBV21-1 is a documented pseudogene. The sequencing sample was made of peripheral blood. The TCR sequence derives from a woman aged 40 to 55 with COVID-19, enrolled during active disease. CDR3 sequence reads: CASSTRGETGRDTEAFF. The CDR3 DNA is TGTGCCAGCAGCACCCGGGGAGAGACAGGGCGGGACACTGAAGCTTTCTTT.